This TCR beta chain was found in a study of T cells expressing NK-cell markers. Study-level information: From sorted CD3+CD56+NKG2C+, CD3+CD56+NKG2C- and CD3+CD56-NKG2C+ T cells came the TCR beta repertoires. Most of the eight sequenced donors were HCMV-seropositive; one was seronegative.

Whole-study results and caveats: A handful of donors showed these clonotypes also leading the CD3+CD56-NKG2C+ fraction.

Germline V CDR1 and CDR2: LNHDA, SQIVND (reference sequence). The CDR3 spans 15 residues. Generation of TCR beta cDNA was performed by 5'RACE template switching incorporating UMIs. After re-calling the 5' RACE reads, TCRdb lists one entry per CDR3 protein, DNA absent. This sample contains 150,000 to 180,000 distinct CDR3 sequences. Regarding this clonotype: As yet, its antigen is unknown.

The TCR sequence derives from a woman aged 45-65 years in good health. Sample: blood T cells: a sorted CD56 or NKG2C T cell subset, CD4+ or CD8+ T cells, or bulk PBMC T cells (not recorded which). This chain uses TRBV19 with TRBJ2-7. CDR3 in amino acids: CASSMAAGPPYEQYF.